The entry below gives a single TCR beta chain sequence along with its context. The record originates from a study of control samples from healthy donors and cancer patients. Sequencing was performed with immunoSEQ multiplex PCR; in TCRdb, only in-frame clones are kept and a portion is missing. This sample has about 58,000 clones, with more than 75% found just once. The TCR originated in a woman aged 60-70 years with lung cancer. The sample was PBMCs.

As DNA, the CDR3 is TGTGCCAGCTCACCACGTCAGAGGCAGAACACTGAAGCTTTCTTT. Translation gives CASSPRQRQNTEAFF. The chain is built from TRBV18 and TRBJ1-1; D gene ambiguous. V lost 1 base and J lost 1, with 10 bases in between. The germline V gene encodes CDR1 KGHSH and CDR2 LQKENI. The CDR3 is 15 residues long. Using reference TRBV18 and TRBJ1-1 for the parts outside the CDR3, the full variable domain is NAGVMQNPRHLVRRRGQEARLRCSPMKGHSHVYWYRQLPEEGLKFMVYLQKENIIDESGMPKERFSAEFPKEGPSILRIQQVVRGDSAAYFCASSPRQRQNTEAFFGQGTRLTVV.